These 29 T cell receptor beta chains originate from one sample sequenced in a study of regulatory T cells in long-lasting Graves disease. According to the study, TCR beta libraries were built with iRepertoire HTBI primers and CDR3-region Arm-PCR. TCRdb called the multiplex PCR reads again in MiXCR, with one record for every CDR3 protein. The sample includes fewer than 550,000 distinct CDR3 sequences, about 22% of them seen just once. As to time point: persistent/refractory GD, antithyroid drugs over 5 years with positive TRAb. The TCR library used RNA extracted from PBMCs. The sample in question was peripheral blood mononuclear cells (PBMCs), obtained when the disease was refractory, from a patient treated with antithyroid drugs. Receptors originate from a female donor with Graves disease.

This clonotype was found a few times. The genes are TRBV28 and TRBJ2-1; TRBD2 agrees at 11 bases. V was clipped by 4 bases and J by 0 bases; unmatched bases: 5. The V gene's germline CDR1 is MDHEN and CDR2 SYDVKM. The CDR3 is made up of 17 amino acids. The CDR3 DNA sequence: TGTGCCAGCAGTTCTGCTAGCGGGGGGTCCTCCTACAATGAGCAGTTCTTC. Protein sequence: CASSSASGGSSYNEQFF.

This clonotype showed up just a few times. The chain employs TRBV10-3 and TRBJ2-4, with TRBD2 identical over 10 bases. The V gene end was trimmed by 10 bases and the J gene end by 0 bases; junction bases not matched to a gene: 9. The CDR3 extends over 16 amino acids. Germline loops: CDR1 ENHRY, CDR2 SYGVKD. CDR3 nucleotide sequence: TGTGCCACAACTAGCGGGGTTGTTCTAGCCAAAAACATTCAGTACTTC. It yields the protein CATTSGVVLAKNIQYF.

J is TRBJ2-1 and V is TRBV28, with TRBD2 matching over 11 bases. V was pared by 4 bases and J by 3 bases, with 14 bases of the junction left unmatched. CDR3 length: 19 residues. CDR1 is MDHEN and CDR2 is SYDVKM in the germline V gene. CDR3 region: CASSSLAGGTLGFYNEQFF. The CDR3 DNA reads as TGTGCCAGCAGTTCGCTAGCGGGAGGTACCCTCGGATTCTACAATGAGCAGTTCTTC.

This sequence joins TRBV20-1 and TRBJ1-3; no definite D call. Germline V CDR1 and CDR2: DFQATT, SNEGSKA (reference sequence). The CDR3 consists of 14 residues. Trimming left V 3 bases short and J 0 bases short, with 9 bases between. The CDR3 bases are TGCAGTGCTAGCCCCGAGAGCTCTGGAAACACCATATATTTT. The encoded protein is CSASPESSGNTIYF.

This clonotype appeared once. A far larger clone is a single base away, which makes a read error likely. The rearrangement uses TRBV12-3 or TRBV12-4 and TRBJ2-7; 8 bases fit TRBD1. The CDR3 is 17 amino acids. The J segment lost 4 bases and the V segment lost 2 bases, leaving 13 bases of the junction unmatched. The CDR3 spells CASSLRPRTGSFYEQYF. Written as DNA, the CDR3 is TGTGCCAGCAGTTTAAGGCCCAGGACAGGGAGCTTTTACGAGCAGTACTTC.

This clonotype was detected only a few times. The chain carries TRBV6-1 and TRBJ2-7; D may correspond to TRBD1 or TRBD2 (5 bases each). V was pared by 8 bases and J by 1 base, with 15 bases between. This CDR3 comprises 14 residues. The germline V gene encodes CDR1 MNHNS and CDR2 SASEGT. In nucleotides, the CDR3 is TGTGCCAGCGGGGGATTGACGGAGTCCTACGAGCAGTACTTC. Protein sequence: CASGGLTESYEQYF.

The rearrangement links TRBV4-2 to TRBJ1-2; the D is unclear. The CDR3 has 15 residues. Germline-derived CDR1 and CDR2 are LGHNA and YNFKEQ. The ends were cut back, 0 bases at V and 5 bases at J, with 13 bases in the middle. The CDR3 nucleotides read TGTGCCAGCAGCCAAGAGAGATTTGGGGAATATGGCTACACCTTC. Encoded protein: CASSQERFGEYGYTF.

The V gene is TRBV2, the J gene TRBJ2-5; D not resolved. The J call may not be correct, given that the DNA end is closer to TRBJ2-1. CDR1 SNHLY and CDR2 FYNNEI come from the germline V gene. The CDR3 spans 14 residues. CDR3 sequence: CASSGRILDNEQFF. DNA of the CDR3: TGTGCCAGCTCCGGACGGATTCTCGACAATGAGCAGTTCTTC.

This clonotype was seen a handful of times. Given a much more abundant clone one base away, this may be a read error. The CDR3 nucleotides read TGTGCCAGCAGCAAACAGGGGTTAAGAGAAAAACTGGTTTTT. The encoded protein is CASSKQGLREKLVF. The rearrangement joins TRBV28 to TRBJ1-4; TRBD1 matches at 7 bases. CDR3 length equals 14 residues. Germline CDR1 reads MDHEN; CDR2 reads SYDVKM.

There are many counts of this clonotype. The chain carries TRBV28 and TRBJ1-1, with TRBD1 matching over 8 bases. Germline CDR1 reads MDHEN; CDR2 reads SYDVKM. The V segment lost 4 bases and the J segment 3 bases; nucleotides outside the gene matches: 7. This CDR3 has 15 amino acids. The CDR3 DNA reads as TGTGCCAGCAGTTCGACCGGGACAGGTCACACTGAAGCTTTCTTT. Translating gives CASSSTGTGHTEAFF.

This clonotype was picked up a small number of times. The V gene is TRBV6-1, the J gene TRBJ2-5; D perhaps matches TRBD2 (5 bases). Trimming removed 10 bases at V and 6 bases at J, with 21 bases between. The CDR3 totals 14 residues. Germline assignment: CDR1 MNHNS and CDR2 SASEGT. The CDR3 sequence is CATAAQSWRKTQYF. The DNA for the CDR3 is TGTGCCACCGCGGCACAGTCCTGGAGGAAGACCCAGTACTTC.

J is TRBJ1-5 and V is TRBV7-9, with D perhaps matching TRBD1 (6 bases). The CDR3 runs to 17 residues. V was trimmed by 4 bases and J by 4 bases, leaving 20 bases between them. From germline, CDR1 is SEHNR and CDR2 FQNEAQ (reference sequence). CDR3 protein: CASSSETGRGRNQPQHF. CDR3 nucleotides: TGTGCCAGCAGCTCAGAGACAGGAAGGGGACGAAATCAGCCCCAGCATTTT.

The chain recombines TRBV19 with TRBJ1-5, with 8 bases fitting TRBD1. Germline CDR1 and CDR2: LNHDA and SQIVND (reference sequence). The J segment lost 2 bases and the V segment lost 5 bases, leaving 14 bases of the junction unmatched. The CDR3 covers 18 residues. CDR3 nucleotide sequence: TGTGCCAGTAGTCCGACAGGGGTCGCTTGGGTCGGCAATCAGCCCCAGCATTTT. Its translation: CASSPTGVAWVGNQPQHF.

In its sample, this clonotype was seen many times. The gene calls are TRBV7-8 and TRBJ2-7; no definite D call. V was trimmed by 1 base and J by 6 bases, leaving 13 bases between them. The CDR3 spans 14 residues. Per the germline V gene, CDR1 is SGHVS and CDR2 is FQNEAQ. CDR3 amino acids: CASSLGAKGSEQYF. CDR3 DNA sequence: TGTGCCAGCAGCTTAGGTGCCAAGGGAAGCGAGCAGTACTTC.

This clonotype was seen at least ten times. The J gene is TRBJ2-7, the V gene TRBV28, with 7 bases that match TRBD2. The V segment lost 1 base and the J segment 5 bases; nucleotides outside the gene matches: 5. In germline, CDR1 is MDHEN, CDR2 SYDVKM. The CDR3 length is 14 residues. The CDR3 DNA is TGTGCCAGCAGTTTATTGGGCGGGAGCGACGAGCAGTACTTC. Its protein is CASSLLGGSDEQYF.

The chain links TRBV12-3 or TRBV12-4 to TRBJ1-5; perhaps TRBD1 as D (6 bases). The CDR3 loop spans 15 amino acids. V lost 3 bases, J lost 6 bases, and 15 bases lay in between. CDR3: CASSLSSGAGQPQHF. CDR3 DNA: TGTGCCAGCAGTTTGTCCTCGGGGGCAGGTCAGCCCCAGCATTTT.

For this clonotype: This may come from a read error, since a much larger clone is one base off. No conserved phenylalanine or tryptophan ends this CDR3, so it is likely a read error. The J gene is TRBJ2-5, the V gene TRBV6-2 or TRBV6-3; 7 nucleotides agree with TRBD1. The ends lost 10 bases at V and 1 base at J; junction bases unmatched: 6. Per the germline V gene, CDR1 is MNHEY and CDR2 is SVGEGT. There are 13 residues in the CDR3. The CDR3 spells CATKSGGQETQYL. For the CDR3, the DNA is TGTGCCACCAAGTCAGGGGGCCAAGAGACCCAGTACCTC.

The chain uses TRBV27 and TRBJ2-1; tentative D call: TRBD1 (5 bases). The CDR3 loop spans 13 amino acids. V gave up 6 bases and J gave up 4 bases, with 10 bases separating them. Germline CDR1 is MNHEY and CDR2 is SMNVEV (reference sequence). CDR3 residues: CASRQEFYNEQFF. In DNA form, the CDR3 reads TGTGCCAGCAGACAGGAATTTTACAATGAGCAGTTCTTC.

This clonotype has just a few counts. The rearrangement joins TRBV27 to TRBJ1-2, with TRBD1 matching 10 bases. The CDR3 sequence is 15 residues long. Germline V gene sequence: CDR1 MNHEY, CDR2 SMNVEV (reference sequence). Trimming took 4 bases from V and 4 from J; bases not matched to a gene: 6. As DNA, the CDR3 is TGTGCCAGCAGTTCCGGGACAGGGGCGCCCTATGGCTACACCTTC. Its translation: CASSSGTGAPYGYTF.

The chain links TRBV5-6 to TRBJ2-2, with a weak D call TRBD1 (5 bases). The germline V gene encodes CDR1 SGHDT and CDR2 YYEEEE. V gave up 2 bases and J gave up 4 bases, with 9 bases separating them. The CDR3 covers 14 residues. The CDR3 region has the DNA TGTGCCAGCAGCTTATGGCAGGGCACCGGGGAGCTGTTTTTT. Amino acid sequence: CASSLWQGTGELFF.

This clonotype has more than one count but fewer than ten. The V call is TRBV3-1, the J call TRBJ1-1; D is ambiguous. Trimming cost V 7 bases and J 1 base, with 13 bases left between them. The CDR3 consists of 14 residues. Germline values: CDR1 LGHDT, CDR2 YNNKEL (reference sequence). CDR3 DNA sequence: TGTGCCAGCACCCCTCAGGACGGGAACACTGAAGCTTTCTTT. The encoded protein is CASTPQDGNTEAFF.

There are a few counts of this clonotype. This chain links TRBV2 with TRBJ2-2, with TRBD1 matching 7 bases. Germline V gene data show CDR1 as SNHLY and CDR2 as FYNNEI. V was pared by 1 base and J by 2 bases, with 4 bases of the junction left unmatched. The CDR3 is 16 residues long. The CDR3 bases are TGTGCCAGCAGTGAAGTAGGGACAGCAAACACCGGGGAGCTGTTTTTT. The encoded protein is CASSEVGTANTGELFF.

The sample holds many counts of this clonotype. The J gene is TRBJ2-5, the V gene TRBV19; 13 bases are shared with TRBD2. J gave up 1 base and V 9 bases, and 8 bases lay outside the gene matches. The CDR3 has 16 amino acids. CDR1 is LNHDA, CDR2 SQIVND, per germline (reference sequence). The chain's CDR3 is CASRTSGGPIQETQYF. DNA of the CDR3: TGTGCCAGCAGGACTAGCGGGGGACCGATCCAAGAGACCCAGTACTTC. Supplemented by reference TRBV19 and TRBJ2-5, the full variable domain reads DGGITQSPKYLFRKEGQNVTLSCEQNLNHDAMYWYRQDPGQGLRLIYYSQIVNDFQKGDIAEGYSVSREKKESFPLTVTSAQKNPTAFYLCASRTSGGPIQETQYFGPGTRLLVL.

This rearrangement joins TRBV7-2 to TRBJ1-5; TRBD1 might be the D (6 bases). Germline lookup yields CDR1 SGHTA and CDR2 FQGNSA. Trimming pared 2 bases from V and 6 bases from J, leaving 14 bases between. The CDR3 is made up of 15 amino acids. The CDR3 loop reads CASSLSPGARQPQHF. The CDR3 region has the DNA TGTGCCAGCAGCTTAAGTCCAGGGGCCCGTCAGCCCCAGCATTTT.

The sample holds a few counts of this clonotype. This sequence joins TRBV20-1 and TRBJ2-5; 11 bases fit TRBD1. Trimming at V came to 3 bases and at J to 5 bases, leaving 11 bases not matched to a gene. Germline V gene lookup returns CDR1 DFQATT and CDR2 SNEGSKA (reference sequence). CDR3 length equals 16 residues. The CDR3 DNA follows: TGCAGTGCTAGGGCCCGGGGGACAGGGGGTTTGGAGACCCAGTACTTC. Translated, it gives CSARARGTGGLETQYF.

This clonotype was counted many times. The rearrangement links TRBV2 to TRBJ1-6; D unclear. The V gene lost 2 bases and the J gene lost 0 bases, with 5 bases spanning the gap. CDR3 length equals 15 residues. Per germline, CDR1 SNHLY and CDR2 FYNNEI. CDR3 sequence: CASSEQSSYNSPLHF. Written as DNA, the CDR3 is TGTGCCAGCAGTGAACAAAGCTCCTATAATTCACCCCTCCACTTT.

This chain's CDR3 is CASTNPHLEDTQYF. Written as DNA, the CDR3 is TGTGCCAGCACCAACCCCCATCTGGAAGATACGCAGTATTTT. This sequence joins TRBV28 and TRBJ2-3; D is unresolved. V lost 7 bases and J 5 bases, leaving 16 bases between the germline ends. Germline V gene lookup returns CDR1 MDHEN and CDR2 SYDVKM. This CDR3 comprises 14 residues.

This clonotype appeared many times. This rearrangement joins TRBV28 to TRBJ1-2; 7 bases are shared with TRBD1. There are 15 residues in the CDR3. Germline loops: CDR1 MDHEN, CDR2 SYDVKM. Trimming removed 6 bases from V and 4 bases from J; junction bases left unmatched: 11. The CDR3 DNA reads as TGTGCCAGCAGACCGGGACAGCCTAGGACCTATGGCTACACCTTC. Translating it yields CASRPGQPRTYGYTF.

This chain joins TRBV6-1 and TRBJ2-1, with TRBD2 identical over 12 bases. This CDR3 is 16 amino acids long. Germline lookup yields CDR1 MNHNS and CDR2 SASEGT. V was pared by 5 bases and J by 6 bases, with 8 bases of the junction left unmatched. The CDR3 spells CASSKALAGGPNEQFF. The CDR3 DNA sequence: TGTGCCAGCAGTAAGGCACTAGCGGGGGGCCCCAATGAGCAGTTCTTC.